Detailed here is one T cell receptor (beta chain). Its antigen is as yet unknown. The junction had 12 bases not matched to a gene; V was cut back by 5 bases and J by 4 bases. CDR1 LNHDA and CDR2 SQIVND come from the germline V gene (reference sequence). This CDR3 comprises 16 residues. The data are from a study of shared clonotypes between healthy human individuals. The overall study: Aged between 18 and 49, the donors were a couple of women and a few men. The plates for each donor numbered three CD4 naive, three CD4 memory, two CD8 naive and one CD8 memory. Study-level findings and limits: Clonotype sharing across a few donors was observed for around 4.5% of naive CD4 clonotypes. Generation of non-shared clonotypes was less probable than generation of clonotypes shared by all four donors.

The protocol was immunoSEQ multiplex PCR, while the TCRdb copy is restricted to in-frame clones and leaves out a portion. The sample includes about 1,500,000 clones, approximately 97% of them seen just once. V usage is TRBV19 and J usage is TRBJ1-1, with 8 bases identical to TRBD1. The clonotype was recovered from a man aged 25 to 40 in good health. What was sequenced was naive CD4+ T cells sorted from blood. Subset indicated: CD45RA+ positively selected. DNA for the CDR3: TGTGCCAGTAGTGTCACAGGGGGTCGGGGCGGCACTGAAGCTTTCTTT. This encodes CASSVTGGRGGTEAFF.